The entry that follows covers one T cell receptor (beta chain) sequence. Its specificity is not known. Terminally differentiated effector memory CD45RA+ cells were excluded from the naive CD8 cells, which were CD45RO-negative and positively selected for CCR7. This specimen comes from a study of shared clonotypes between healthy human individuals. Overall study findings and caveats: In a few donors, approximately 5% of naive CD4 clonotypes appeared in common.

Produced via immunoSEQ multiplex PCR; TCRdb's table is partial and in-frame only. Found here are about 2,100,000 clones, roughly 91% of them singletons; the top ten hold roughly 1.7%. The sequencing sample was made of naive CD8+ T cells from PBMCs. This clonotype was obtained from a man younger than 30 in good health. Some clones in this sample may be carry-over from other donors' samples.

CDR3 coding DNA: TGTGCCAGTAGTATTGGGACTACGAGCAATCAGCCCCAGCATTTT. Translated, it gives CASSIGTTSNQPQHF. The J gene is TRBJ1-5, the V gene TRBV19; D may be TRBD1 (5 bases). The germline V gene has CDR1 LNHDA and CDR2 SQIVND (reference sequence). The CDR3 runs to 15 residues. V dropped 3 bases and J dropped 1 base, with 10 bases sitting between them. Based on the CDR3 plus reference TRBV19 and TRBJ1-5, the full variable domain is DGGITQSPKYLFRKEGQNVTLSCEQNLNHDAMYWYRQDPGQGLRLIYYSQIVNDFQKGDIAEGYSVSREKKESFPLTVTSAQKNPTAFYLCASSIGTTSNQPQHFGDGTRLSIL.